The following is a T cell receptor (beta chain) sequence with its context. The data were produced by immunoSEQ multiplex PCR, yet TCRdb's version contains in-frame clones alone and is incomplete. The repertoire holds tens of thousands of clones, with 91% as singletons. These data originate in a study of OX40 agonist ivuxolimab in advanced cancers. The CDR3 is 15 amino acids. Germline trimming cut 8 bases from V and 5 bases from J; bases unmatched to any gene: 10. Germline CDR1 is SNHLY and CDR2 is FYNNEI. This rearrangement joins TRBV2 to TRBJ2-2; 8 positions match TRBD1. The specimen was CD4+ or CD8+ T cells sorted from blood, collected in a trial of the OX40 agonist ivuxolimab. The clonotype was recovered from an adult with an advanced solid tumor such as melanoma, head and neck, liver or kidney cancer. CDR3 nucleotides: TGTGCCAGCCCACGCCGCCAGGGGGCAACCGGGGAGCTGTTTTTT. Its protein product is CASPRRQGATGELFF.